This record concerns one T cell receptor beta chain sequence. Antigen unknown. The source of the sample is a study of cytomegalovirus exposure and HLA in healthy donors. Study outcomes and limitations: Presence/absence analyses assumed roughly uniform sequencing depth across donors, which may not hold. When a later analysis was performed, an Asian-associated ancestry cluster reportedly had fewer N-insertions than the roughly 730-donor mean. The study put 150 to 200 TCR beta chains on its list as cytomegalovirus-associated. Confirmation in vitro established that a few CMV-associated chains were specific for CMV antigens.

Vbeta (60) and Jbeta (13) primers were used in the PCR. Sequenced by immunoSEQ multiplex PCR; TCRdb stores in-frame clones only, minus some. The data hold about 100,000 clones, with about 79% observed a single time. The CDR3 is 12 residues long. V was cut by 3 bases and J by 10 bases, with 9 bases left in between. Per the germline V gene, CDR1 is LNHDA and CDR2 is SQIVND (reference sequence). Sequencing was done on a sample of PBMCs. This chain joins TRBV19 and TRBJ1-4, with D uncertain. The TCR was taken from a woman aged 18 to 35 in good health and CMV-seronegative. The CDR3 nucleotides are TGTGCCAGTAGTATCCGCGGGTCAAAACTGTTTTTT. The encoded protein is CASSIRGSKLFF. Full variable domain (rest looked up from reference TRBV19 and TRBJ1-4): DGGITQSPKYLFRKEGQNVTLSCEQNLNHDAMYWYRQDPGQGLRLIYYSQIVNDFQKGDIAEGYSVSREKKESFPLTVTSAQKNPTAFYLCASSIRGSKLFFGSGTQLSVL.